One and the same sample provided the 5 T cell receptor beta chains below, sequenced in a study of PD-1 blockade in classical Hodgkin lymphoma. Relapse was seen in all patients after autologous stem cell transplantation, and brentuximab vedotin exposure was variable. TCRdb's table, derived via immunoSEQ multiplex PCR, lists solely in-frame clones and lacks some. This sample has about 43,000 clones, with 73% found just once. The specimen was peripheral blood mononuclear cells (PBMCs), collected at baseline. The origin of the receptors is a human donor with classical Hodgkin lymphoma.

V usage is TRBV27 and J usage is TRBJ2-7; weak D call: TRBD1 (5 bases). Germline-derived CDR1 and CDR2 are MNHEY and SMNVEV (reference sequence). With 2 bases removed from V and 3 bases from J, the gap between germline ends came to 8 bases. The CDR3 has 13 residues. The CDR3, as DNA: TGTGCCAGCAGTTTAGGACACTACTACGAGCAGTACTTC. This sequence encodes CASSLGHYYEQYF.

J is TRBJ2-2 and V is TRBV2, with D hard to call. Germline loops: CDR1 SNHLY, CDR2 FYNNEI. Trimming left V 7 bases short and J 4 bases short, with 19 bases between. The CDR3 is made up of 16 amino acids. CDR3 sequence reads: CASKFDAAVSTGELFF. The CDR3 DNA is TGTGCCAGCAAGTTCGACGCCGCGGTTAGCACCGGGGAGCTGTTTTTT.

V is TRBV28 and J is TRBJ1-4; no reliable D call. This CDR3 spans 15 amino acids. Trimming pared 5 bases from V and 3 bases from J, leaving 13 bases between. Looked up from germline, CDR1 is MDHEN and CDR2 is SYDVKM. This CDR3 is CASSPIRVSNEKLFF. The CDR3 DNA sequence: TGTGCCAGCAGTCCGATTAGGGTGTCTAATGAAAAACTGTTTTTT.

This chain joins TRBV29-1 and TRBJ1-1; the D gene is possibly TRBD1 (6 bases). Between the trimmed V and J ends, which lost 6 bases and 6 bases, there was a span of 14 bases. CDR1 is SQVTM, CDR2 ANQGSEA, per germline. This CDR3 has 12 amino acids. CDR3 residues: CSVNRVGPEAFF. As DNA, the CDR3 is TGCAGCGTAAACAGGGTAGGACCTGAAGCTTTCTTT.

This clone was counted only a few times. For the CDR3, the DNA is TGTGCCAGCCGATCGGGGGAAGAGACCCAGTACTTC. It is translated as CASRSGEETQYF. V usage is TRBV2 and J usage is TRBJ2-5, with D perhaps TRBD2 (6 bases). CDR3 length equals 12 residues. The germline V and J ends were trimmed by 8 bases and 3 bases, with 10 bases remaining between them. Germline-derived CDR1 and CDR2 are SNHLY and FYNNEI.